The next 23 T cell receptor beta chains were all read from a single sample in a study of blood T cell repertoires in COVID-19. Generated by immunoSEQ multiplex PCR, the TCRdb table keeps only in-frame clones and is missing some. This sample has fewer than 450,000 clones, with about 90% found just once. The material sequenced was peripheral blood. The receptors stem from a woman aged 18-29 years who had recovered from COVID-19.

The chain carries TRBV10-3 and TRBJ1-5; the D is unclear. Germline V gene sequence: CDR1 ENHRY, CDR2 SYGVKD. The CDR3 covers 14 residues. V lost 6 bases and J 0 bases, leaving 9 bases between the germline ends. DNA for the CDR3: TGTGCCATCAGCCGCCGGGGTAGCAATCAGCCCCAGCATTTT. Amino acids: CAISRRGSNQPQHF.

The chain combines TRBV3-1 (or the pseudogene TRBV3-2) with TRBJ2-7; 8 bases agree with TRBD2. The germline gives CDR1 LGHDT, CDR2 YNNKEL (reference sequence). V was clipped by 4 bases and J by 12 bases; unmatched bases: 20. This CDR3 is 16 amino acids long. CDR3 bases: TGTGCCAGCAGCCTATTCTCGCTAGCGGGTCCCCCGTCCCGGTACGTC. It translates to CASSLFSLAGPPSRYV.

This clone came up a few times. This sequence joins TRBV6-5 and TRBJ1-3; D gene ambiguous. The V and J ends lost 6 bases and 0 bases respectively, with 9 bases between them. CDR3 length: 14 amino acids. Germline loops: CDR1 MNHEY, CDR2 SVGAGI. The CDR3, as DNA: TGTGCCAGCAGCGTTGGGAGCTCTGGAAACACCATATATTTT. Residues: CASSVGSSGNTIYF.

V gene TRBV14 combines with J gene TRBJ2-3, with 10 bases matching TRBD2. Germline CDR1 reads SGHDN; CDR2 reads FVKESK. V shed 4 bases, J shed 4 bases, and the junction held 11 bases outside the gene matches. The CDR3 loop spans 17 amino acids. The CDR3 spells CASSPRALAGVPDTQYF. The CDR3 coding sequence is TGTGCCAGCAGCCCACGAGCTCTAGCGGGAGTCCCAGATACGCAGTATTTT.

J is TRBJ1-2 and V is TRBV29-1; D unclear. Germline V gene lookup returns CDR1 SQVTM and CDR2 ANQGSEA. V was pared by 8 bases and J by 4 bases, with 14 bases between. The CDR3 loop spans 12 amino acids. The CDR3 protein is CSFWAPRYGYTF. The CDR3 DNA reads TGCAGCTTTTGGGCGCCCCGCTATGGCTACACCTTC.

The V and J genes are TRBV7-2 and TRBJ2-7; 7 bases align to TRBD1. This CDR3 spans 13 amino acids. CDR1 and CDR2 from the germline V gene are SGHTA and FQGNSA. After removal of 5 bases from V and 3 bases from J, the junction contained 4 bases not matched to a gene. The CDR3 protein is CASSLDRFYEQYV. In DNA, the CDR3 is TGTGCCAGCAGCCTGGACAGGTTCTACGAGCAGTACGTC.

The rearrangement uses TRBV12-5 and TRBJ2-3; possible D gene TRBD1, 6 bases. Between the trimmed V and J ends, which lost 5 bases and 1 base, there was a span of 10 bases. The length of the CDR3 is 14 residues. Germline V lookup: CDR1 LGHNT, CDR2 FRNRAP. CDR3 sequence (DNA): TGTGCTAGTGGTACTCGACAGGGCACAGATACGCAGTATTTT. This gives the protein CASGTRQGTDTQYF.

This chain links TRBV7-2 with TRBJ1-5; possibly TRBD1 for D (5 bases). CDR1 and CDR2 from the germline V gene are SGHTA and FQGNSA. The CDR3 totals 15 residues. The V end lost 1 base, the J end lost 5 bases, and 12 bases lay between the germline ends. CDR3 protein: CASSLGQGKDQPQHF. Written as DNA, the CDR3 is TGTGCCAGCAGCTTAGGGCAGGGTAAGGATCAGCCCCAGCATTTT.

J is TRBJ2-3 and V is TRBV2; 12 bases are shared with TRBD2. After removal of 6 bases from V and 6 bases from J, the junction contained 10 bases not matched to a gene. CDR1 SNHLY and CDR2 FYNNEI come from the germline V gene. This CDR3 comprises 16 residues. The CDR3 loop is CASRASGRASGDTQYF. In DNA, the CDR3 is TGTGCCAGCAGAGCTAGCGGGAGGGCCAGTGGGGATACGCAGTATTTT. Filled out from reference TRBV2 and TRBJ2-3, the complete variable domain reads EPEVTQTPSHQVTQMGQEVILRCVPISNHLYFYWYRQILGQKVEFLVSFYNNEISEKSEIFDDQFSVERPDGSNFTLKIRSTKLEDSAMYFCASRASGRASGDTQYFGPGTRLTVL.

The count of this clone is one. The V call is TRBV18, the J call TRBJ2-1, with 9 bases lining up with TRBD1. This CDR3 is built from 16 residues. The germline CDR1 and CDR2 sequences are KGHSH and LQKENI. The trim removed 3 bases at V and 7 bases at J, leaving 10 bases unmatched. The CDR3 reads CASSPRSGTGTNEQFF. Written as DNA, the CDR3 is TGTGCCAGCTCACCCAGATCTGGGACAGGGACTAATGAGCAGTTCTTC.

On this clone: This specimen includes other DNA sequences encoding the same CDR3. The V call is TRBV5-1, the J call TRBJ1-6; 7 positions match TRBD1. The V gene's germline CDR1 is SGHRS and CDR2 YFSETQ. The CDR3 length is 15 residues. V gave up 4 bases and J gave up 9 bases; unmatched junction bases: 10. CDR3 sequence: CASSPGTEERSPLHF. CDR3 sequence (DNA): TGCGCCAGCAGCCCCGGGACAGAAGAACGTTCACCCCTCCACTTT.

The V call is TRBV7-2, the J call TRBJ2-5; D unclear. V was pared by 5 bases and J by 5 bases, with 6 bases between. CDR1 is SGHTA and CDR2 is FQGNSA in the germline V gene. CDR3 length: 11 residues. CDR3 DNA: TGTGCCAGCAGCCCCCTGGAGACCCAGTACTTC. Residues: CASSPLETQYF.

In its sample, this clone was seen once. V and J are TRBV24-1 and TRBJ2-3; 10 bases are shared with TRBD2. V dropped 3 bases and J dropped 4; count of bases not matched to a gene: 12. Germline assignment: CDR1 KGHDR and CDR2 SFDVKD. CDR3 length: 18 residues. The DNA of the CDR3 is TGTGCCACCAGTGATCGTTCTCCAGCGGGAGGGCCCCCAGATACGCAGTATTTT. Its translation is CATSDRSPAGGPPDTQYF.

The gene calls are TRBV10-1 and TRBJ2-3, with D possibly matching TRBD2 (6 bases). V lost 4 bases to trimming and J lost 2 bases, with 7 bases between them. This CDR3 contains 13 residues. Germline V gene data show CDR1 as WNHNN and CDR2 as SYGVQD (reference sequence). The CDR3 bases are TGCGCCAGCAGTGCTAGCGTCACAGATACGCAGTATTTT. Protein product: CASSASVTDTQYF.

This sequence joins TRBV6-5 and TRBJ1-1; no clear D. There are 14 residues in the CDR3. The V end lost 1 base, the J end lost 1 base, and 7 bases lay between the germline ends. Germline CDR1 and CDR2: MNHEY and SVGAGI. CDR3 loop: CASSYWAENTEAFF. The CDR3 bases are TGTGCCAGCAGTTACTGGGCAGAGAACACTGAAGCTTTCTTT.

This rearrangement joins TRBV5-1 to TRBJ1-2; D call uncertain. The germline V and J ends were trimmed by 0 bases and 4 bases, with 10 bases remaining between them. The CDR3 has 14 residues. CDR1 is SGHRS and CDR2 is YFSETQ in the germline V gene. The CDR3 DNA is TGCGCCAGCAGCTTGGAGTGGCACCTCTATGGCTACACCTTC. This gives the protein CASSLEWHLYGYTF. Drawing the rest from reference TRBV5-1 and TRBJ1-2, the complete variable domain is KAGVTQTPRYLIKTRGQQVTLSCSPISGHRSVSWYQQTPGQGLQFLFEYFSETQRNKGNFPGRFSGRQFSNSRSEMNVSTLELGDSALYLCASSLEWHLYGYTFGSGTRLTVV.

The chain combines TRBV27 with TRBJ1-2; D ambiguous. This CDR3 has 14 residues. Per the germline V gene, CDR1 is MNHEY and CDR2 is SMNVEV (reference sequence). V gave up 4 bases and J gave up 9 bases, with 18 bases separating them. The DNA for the CDR3 is TGTGCCAGCAGTTCTCTCCGGTCCCGAGGTCGCTACACCTTC. Translated: CASSSLRSRGRYTF.

The V and J genes are TRBV7-9 and TRBJ1-1; D is undetermined. V was clipped by 5 bases and J by 11 bases, with 21 bases between them. Germline V gives CDR1 SEHNR, CDR2 FQNEAQ (reference sequence). The CDR3 sequence is 14 residues long. CDR3 DNA: TGTGCCAGCAGCGCCATCAGTCCCTCGGGGAAGGCTTTCTTT. Translated, it gives CASSAISPSGKAFF.

This chain uses TRBV29-1 with TRBJ2-3, with 8 bases identical to TRBD1. CDR3 length: 13 amino acids. Per the germline V gene, CDR1 is SQVTM and CDR2 is ANQGSEA. V trimming: 6 bases; J trimming: 4 bases; junction bases outside the gene matches: 6. The chain's CDR3 is CSVGQGLADTQYF. The CDR3 DNA reads as TGCAGCGTCGGACAGGGTCTCGCAGATACGCAGTATTTT.

The V and J genes are TRBV10-3 and TRBJ2-1; 14 positions match TRBD2. From germline, CDR1 is ENHRY and CDR2 SYGVKD. This CDR3 comprises 16 residues. The junction had 4 bases not matched to a gene; V was cut back by 3 bases and J by 6 bases. DNA for the CDR3: TGTGCCATCAGTGACTGGGGGACTAGCGGGGGCAATGAGCAGTTCTTC. It yields the protein CAISDWGTSGGNEQFF.

The rearrangement uses TRBV10-3 and TRBJ2-3; a possible D gene is TRBD2 (7 bases). Trimming removed 4 bases from V and 1 base from J, with 18 bases in between. This CDR3 is 17 amino acids long. Germline CDR1 reads ENHRY; CDR2 reads SYGVKD. In DNA form, the CDR3 reads TGTGCCATCAGTGGGGGGCCCGGGACTACTGGCACAGATACGCAGTATTTT. Translation gives CAISGGPGTTGTDTQYF.

The chain couples TRBV2 to TRBJ2-1; 13 bases agree with TRBD2. V gave up 1 base and J gave up 4 bases; unmatched junction bases: 10. Germline V gives CDR1 SNHLY, CDR2 FYNNEI. This CDR3 region has 19 residues. CDR3 residues: CASSEVGLAGMGSYNEQFF. In DNA form, the CDR3 reads TGTGCCAGCAGTGAAGTGGGACTAGCGGGAATGGGCTCATACAATGAGCAGTTCTTC.

This clone was observed a few times. The chain has TRBV27 and TRBJ2-7, with 7 nucleotides matching TRBD2. CDR3 size: 14 residues. Trimming removed 5 bases from V and 3 bases from J; junction bases left unmatched: 7. The V gene's germline CDR1 is MNHEY and CDR2 SMNVEV (reference sequence). The CDR3 DNA sequence: TGTGCCAGCAGTCGATCTAGCGGTGTCTACGAGCAGTACGTC. Translated, it gives CASSRSSGVYEQYV.